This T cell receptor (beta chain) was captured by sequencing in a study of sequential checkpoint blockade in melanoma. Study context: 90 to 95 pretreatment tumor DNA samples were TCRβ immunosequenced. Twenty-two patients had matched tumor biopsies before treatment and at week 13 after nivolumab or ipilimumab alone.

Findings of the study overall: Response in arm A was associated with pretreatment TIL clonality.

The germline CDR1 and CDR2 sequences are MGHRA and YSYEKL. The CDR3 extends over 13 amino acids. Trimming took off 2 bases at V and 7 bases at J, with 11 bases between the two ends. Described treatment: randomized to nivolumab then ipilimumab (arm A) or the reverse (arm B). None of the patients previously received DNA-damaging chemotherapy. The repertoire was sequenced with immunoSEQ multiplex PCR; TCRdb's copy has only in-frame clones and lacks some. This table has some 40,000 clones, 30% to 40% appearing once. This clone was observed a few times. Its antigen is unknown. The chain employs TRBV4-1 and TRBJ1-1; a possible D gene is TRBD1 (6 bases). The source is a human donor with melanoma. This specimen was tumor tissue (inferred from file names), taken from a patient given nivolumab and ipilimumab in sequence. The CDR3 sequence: CASSQLGQNEAFF. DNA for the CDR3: TGCGCCAGCAGCCAACTAGGACAGAATGAAGCTTTCTTT.